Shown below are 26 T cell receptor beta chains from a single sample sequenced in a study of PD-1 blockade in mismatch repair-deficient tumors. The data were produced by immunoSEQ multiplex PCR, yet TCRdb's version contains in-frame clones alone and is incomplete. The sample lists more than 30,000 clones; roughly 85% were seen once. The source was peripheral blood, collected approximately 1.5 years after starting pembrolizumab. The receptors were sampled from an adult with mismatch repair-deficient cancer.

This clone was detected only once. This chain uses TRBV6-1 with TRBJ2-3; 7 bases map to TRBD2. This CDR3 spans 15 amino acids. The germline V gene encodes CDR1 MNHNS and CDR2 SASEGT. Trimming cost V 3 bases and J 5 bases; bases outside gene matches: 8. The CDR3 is CASSERSWGGDTQYF. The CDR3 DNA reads TGTGCCAGCAGTGAGCGTTCCTGGGGGGGAGATACGCAGTATTTT.

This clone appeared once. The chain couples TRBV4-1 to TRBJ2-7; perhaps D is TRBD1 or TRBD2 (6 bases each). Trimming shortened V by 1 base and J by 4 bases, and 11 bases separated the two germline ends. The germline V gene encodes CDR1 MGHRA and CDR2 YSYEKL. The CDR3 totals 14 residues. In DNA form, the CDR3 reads TGCGCCAGCAGCCAAGCTTGGAGGGGGTACGAGCAGTACTTC. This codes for CASSQAWRGYEQYF.

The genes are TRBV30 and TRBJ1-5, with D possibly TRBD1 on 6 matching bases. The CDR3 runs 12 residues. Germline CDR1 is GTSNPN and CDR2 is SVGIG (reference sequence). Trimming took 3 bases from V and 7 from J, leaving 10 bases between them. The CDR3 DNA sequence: TGTGCCTGGAGCGACAGGAACCAGCCCCAGCATTTT. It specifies CAWSDRNQPQHF.

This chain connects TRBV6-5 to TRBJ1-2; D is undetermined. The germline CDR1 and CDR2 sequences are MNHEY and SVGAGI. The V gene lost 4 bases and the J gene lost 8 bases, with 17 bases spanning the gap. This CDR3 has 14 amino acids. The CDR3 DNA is TGTGCCAGCAGTTCCCCAACGGTGGCTTGGGGCTACACCTTC. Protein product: CASSSPTVAWGYTF.

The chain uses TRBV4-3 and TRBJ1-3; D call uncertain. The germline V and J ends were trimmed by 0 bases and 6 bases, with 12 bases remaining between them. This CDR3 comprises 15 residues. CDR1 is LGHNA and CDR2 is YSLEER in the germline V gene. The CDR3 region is CASSQDPLGKNTIYF. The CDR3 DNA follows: TGCGCCAGCAGCCAAGATCCCTTGGGTAAAAACACCATATATTTT.

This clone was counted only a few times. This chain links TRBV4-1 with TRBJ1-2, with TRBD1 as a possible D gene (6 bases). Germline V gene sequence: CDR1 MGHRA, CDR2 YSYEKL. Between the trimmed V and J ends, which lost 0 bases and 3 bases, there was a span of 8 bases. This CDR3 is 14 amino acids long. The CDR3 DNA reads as TGCGCCAGCAGCCAAGAAAGGGGGGACTATGGCTACACCTTC. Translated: CASSQERGDYGYTF.

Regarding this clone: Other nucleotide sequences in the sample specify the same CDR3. The DNA for the CDR3 is TGTGCCAGCAGTTACGGCCCGACCTCGGGCAATCAGCCCCAGCATTTT. Translated: CASSYGPTSGNQPQHF. The chain employs TRBV6-5 and TRBJ1-5; D is ambiguous. Germline assignment: CDR1 MNHEY and CDR2 SVGAGI. The CDR3 sequence is 16 residues long. The V end lost 2 bases, the J end lost 2 bases, and 13 bases lay between the germline ends.

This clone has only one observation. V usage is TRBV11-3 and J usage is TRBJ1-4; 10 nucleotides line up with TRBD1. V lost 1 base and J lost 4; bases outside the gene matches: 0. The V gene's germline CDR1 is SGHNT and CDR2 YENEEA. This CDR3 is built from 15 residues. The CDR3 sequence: CASSLGDRGNEKLFF. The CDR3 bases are TGTGCCAGCAGCTTAGGGGACAGGGGTAATGAAAAACTGTTTTTT.

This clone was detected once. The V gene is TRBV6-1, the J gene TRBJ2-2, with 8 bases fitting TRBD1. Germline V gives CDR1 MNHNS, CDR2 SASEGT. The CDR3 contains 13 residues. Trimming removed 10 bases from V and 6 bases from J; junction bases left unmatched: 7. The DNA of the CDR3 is TGTGCCATCACCAGGGGGCGGTCCGGGGAGCTGTTTTTT. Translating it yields CAITRGRSGELFF.

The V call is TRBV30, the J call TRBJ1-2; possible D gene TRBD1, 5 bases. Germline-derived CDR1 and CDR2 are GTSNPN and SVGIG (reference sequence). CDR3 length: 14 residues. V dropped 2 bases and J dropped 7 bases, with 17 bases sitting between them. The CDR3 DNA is TGTGCCTGGAGTCCACTGAGGACCGGGGGTGGCTACACCTTC. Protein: CAWSPLRTGGGYTF. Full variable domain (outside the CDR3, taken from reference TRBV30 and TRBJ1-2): SQTIHQWPATLVQPVGSPLSLECTVEGTSNPNLYWYRQAAGRGLQLLFYSVGIGQISSEVPQNLSASRPQDRQFILSSKKLLLSDSGFYLCAWSPLRTGGGYTFGSGTRLTVV.

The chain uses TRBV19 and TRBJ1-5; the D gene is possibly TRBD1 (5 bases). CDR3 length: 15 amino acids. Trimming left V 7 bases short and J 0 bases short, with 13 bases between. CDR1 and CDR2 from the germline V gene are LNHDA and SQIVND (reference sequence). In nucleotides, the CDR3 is TGTGCCAGTAAAAAGGGGAAAGATAGCAATCAGCCCCAGCATTTT. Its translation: CASKKGKDSNQPQHF.

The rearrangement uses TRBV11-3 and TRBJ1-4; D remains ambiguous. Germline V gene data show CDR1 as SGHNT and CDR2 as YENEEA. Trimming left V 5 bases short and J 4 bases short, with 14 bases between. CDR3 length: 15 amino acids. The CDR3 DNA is TGTGCCAGCAGCCCTTACGGAAGCTTTAATGAAAAACTGTTTTTT. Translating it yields CASSPYGSFNEKLFF.

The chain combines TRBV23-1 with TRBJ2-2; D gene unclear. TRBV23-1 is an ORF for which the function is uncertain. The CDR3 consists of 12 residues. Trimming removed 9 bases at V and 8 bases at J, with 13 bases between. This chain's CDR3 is CASRLQTGELFF. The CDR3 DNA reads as TGCGCCAGTCGGCTCCAGACTGGGGAGCTGTTTTTT.

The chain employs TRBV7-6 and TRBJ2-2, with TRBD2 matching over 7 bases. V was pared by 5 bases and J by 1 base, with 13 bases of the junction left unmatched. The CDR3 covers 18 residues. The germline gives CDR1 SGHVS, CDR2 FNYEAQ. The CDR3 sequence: CASSKNAGRGMNTGELFF. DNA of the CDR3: TGTGCCAGCAGCAAAAATGCCGGGCGGGGGATGAACACCGGGGAGCTGTTTTTT.

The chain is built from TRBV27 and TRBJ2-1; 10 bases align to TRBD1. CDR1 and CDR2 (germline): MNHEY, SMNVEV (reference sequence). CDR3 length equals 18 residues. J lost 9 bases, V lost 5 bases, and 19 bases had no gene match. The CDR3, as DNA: TGTGCCAGCAGTACCCGGGACAGGGGTGCGGGAGAAGGACTTGAGCAGTTCTTC. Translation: CASSTRDRGAGEGLEQFF.

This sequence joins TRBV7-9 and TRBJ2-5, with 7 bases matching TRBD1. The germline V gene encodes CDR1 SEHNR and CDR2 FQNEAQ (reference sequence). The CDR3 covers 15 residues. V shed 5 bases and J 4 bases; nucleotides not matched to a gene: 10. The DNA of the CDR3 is TGTGCCAGCAGCCCGGGTCAAGGGACAGCAGAGACCCAGTACTTC. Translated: CASSPGQGTAETQYF.

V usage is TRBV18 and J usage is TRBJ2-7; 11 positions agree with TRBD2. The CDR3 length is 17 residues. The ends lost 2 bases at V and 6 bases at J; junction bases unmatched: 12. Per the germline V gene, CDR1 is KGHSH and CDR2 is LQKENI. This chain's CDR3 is CASSPATPGLAASEQYF. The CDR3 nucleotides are TGTGCCAGCTCACCAGCTACTCCGGGACTAGCGGCCTCCGAGCAGTACTTC. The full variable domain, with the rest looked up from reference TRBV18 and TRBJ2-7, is NAGVMQNPRHLVRRRGQEARLRCSPMKGHSHVYWYRQLPEEGLKFMVYLQKENIIDESGMPKERFSAEFPKEGPSILRIQQVVRGDSAAYFCASSPATPGLAASEQYFGPGTRLTVT.

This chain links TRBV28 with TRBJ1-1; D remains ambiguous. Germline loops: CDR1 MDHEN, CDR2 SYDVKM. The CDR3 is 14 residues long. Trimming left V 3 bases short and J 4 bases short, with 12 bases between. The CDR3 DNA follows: TGTGCCAGCAGTTTCATGGGAACAAGCACTGAAGCTTTCTTT. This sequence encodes CASSFMGTSTEAFF.

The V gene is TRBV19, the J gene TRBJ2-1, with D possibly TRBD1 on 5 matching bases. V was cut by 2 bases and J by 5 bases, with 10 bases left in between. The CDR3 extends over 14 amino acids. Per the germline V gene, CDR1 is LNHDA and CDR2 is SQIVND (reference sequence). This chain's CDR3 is CASSIRGWDNEQFF. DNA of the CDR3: TGTGCCAGTAGTATAAGGGGATGGGACAATGAGCAGTTCTTC.

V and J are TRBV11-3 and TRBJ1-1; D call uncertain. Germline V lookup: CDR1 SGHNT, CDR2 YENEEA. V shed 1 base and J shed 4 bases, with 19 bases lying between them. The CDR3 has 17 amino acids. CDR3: CASSLGEPGRKSTEAFF. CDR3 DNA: TGTGCCAGCAGCTTAGGAGAGCCCGGACGGAAAAGCACTGAAGCTTTCTTT.

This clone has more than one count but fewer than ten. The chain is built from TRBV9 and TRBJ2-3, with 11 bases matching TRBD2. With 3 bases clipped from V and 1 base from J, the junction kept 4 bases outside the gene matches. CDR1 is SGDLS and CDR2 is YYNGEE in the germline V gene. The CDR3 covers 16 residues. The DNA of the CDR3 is TGTGCCAGCAGCGATCCACTAGCGGGAGGCACAGATACGCAGTATTTT. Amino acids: CASSDPLAGGTDTQYF.

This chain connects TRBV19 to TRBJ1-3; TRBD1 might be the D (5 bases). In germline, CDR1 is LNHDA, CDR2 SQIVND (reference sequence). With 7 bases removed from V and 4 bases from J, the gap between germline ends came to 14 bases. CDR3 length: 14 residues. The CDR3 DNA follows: TGTGCCAGTATCAGGCAGGGATCCGGAAACACCATATATTTT. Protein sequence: CASIRQGSGNTIYF.

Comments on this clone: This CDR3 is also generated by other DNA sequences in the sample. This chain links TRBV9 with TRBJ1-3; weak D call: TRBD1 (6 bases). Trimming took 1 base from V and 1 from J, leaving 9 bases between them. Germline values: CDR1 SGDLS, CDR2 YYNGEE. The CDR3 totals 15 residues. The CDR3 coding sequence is TGTGCCAGCAGCGTAAGGGGGGGATCTGGAAACACCATATATTTT. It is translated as CASSVRGGSGNTIYF.

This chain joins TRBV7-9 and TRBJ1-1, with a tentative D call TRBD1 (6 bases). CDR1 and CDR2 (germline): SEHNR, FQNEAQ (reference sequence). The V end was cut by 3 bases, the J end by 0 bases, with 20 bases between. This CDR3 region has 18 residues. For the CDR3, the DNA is TGTGCCAGCAGCTTTCCCCAGACAGGATTCTCCATGAACACTGAAGCTTTCTTT. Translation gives CASSFPQTGFSMNTEAFF.

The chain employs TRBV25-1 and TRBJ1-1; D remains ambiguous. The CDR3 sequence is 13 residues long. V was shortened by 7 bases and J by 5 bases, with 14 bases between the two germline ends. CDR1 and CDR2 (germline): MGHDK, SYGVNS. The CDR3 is CASIRAGGTEAFF. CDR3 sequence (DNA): TGTGCCAGCATCCGGGCGGGAGGGACTGAAGCTTTCTTT.

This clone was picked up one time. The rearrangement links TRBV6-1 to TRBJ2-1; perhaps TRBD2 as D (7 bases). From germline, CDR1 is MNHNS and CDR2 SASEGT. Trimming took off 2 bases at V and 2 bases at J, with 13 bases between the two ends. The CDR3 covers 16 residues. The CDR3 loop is CASSERGGGTYNEQFF. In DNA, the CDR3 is TGTGCCAGCAGTGAACGAGGGGGAGGGACCTACAATGAGCAGTTCTTC.